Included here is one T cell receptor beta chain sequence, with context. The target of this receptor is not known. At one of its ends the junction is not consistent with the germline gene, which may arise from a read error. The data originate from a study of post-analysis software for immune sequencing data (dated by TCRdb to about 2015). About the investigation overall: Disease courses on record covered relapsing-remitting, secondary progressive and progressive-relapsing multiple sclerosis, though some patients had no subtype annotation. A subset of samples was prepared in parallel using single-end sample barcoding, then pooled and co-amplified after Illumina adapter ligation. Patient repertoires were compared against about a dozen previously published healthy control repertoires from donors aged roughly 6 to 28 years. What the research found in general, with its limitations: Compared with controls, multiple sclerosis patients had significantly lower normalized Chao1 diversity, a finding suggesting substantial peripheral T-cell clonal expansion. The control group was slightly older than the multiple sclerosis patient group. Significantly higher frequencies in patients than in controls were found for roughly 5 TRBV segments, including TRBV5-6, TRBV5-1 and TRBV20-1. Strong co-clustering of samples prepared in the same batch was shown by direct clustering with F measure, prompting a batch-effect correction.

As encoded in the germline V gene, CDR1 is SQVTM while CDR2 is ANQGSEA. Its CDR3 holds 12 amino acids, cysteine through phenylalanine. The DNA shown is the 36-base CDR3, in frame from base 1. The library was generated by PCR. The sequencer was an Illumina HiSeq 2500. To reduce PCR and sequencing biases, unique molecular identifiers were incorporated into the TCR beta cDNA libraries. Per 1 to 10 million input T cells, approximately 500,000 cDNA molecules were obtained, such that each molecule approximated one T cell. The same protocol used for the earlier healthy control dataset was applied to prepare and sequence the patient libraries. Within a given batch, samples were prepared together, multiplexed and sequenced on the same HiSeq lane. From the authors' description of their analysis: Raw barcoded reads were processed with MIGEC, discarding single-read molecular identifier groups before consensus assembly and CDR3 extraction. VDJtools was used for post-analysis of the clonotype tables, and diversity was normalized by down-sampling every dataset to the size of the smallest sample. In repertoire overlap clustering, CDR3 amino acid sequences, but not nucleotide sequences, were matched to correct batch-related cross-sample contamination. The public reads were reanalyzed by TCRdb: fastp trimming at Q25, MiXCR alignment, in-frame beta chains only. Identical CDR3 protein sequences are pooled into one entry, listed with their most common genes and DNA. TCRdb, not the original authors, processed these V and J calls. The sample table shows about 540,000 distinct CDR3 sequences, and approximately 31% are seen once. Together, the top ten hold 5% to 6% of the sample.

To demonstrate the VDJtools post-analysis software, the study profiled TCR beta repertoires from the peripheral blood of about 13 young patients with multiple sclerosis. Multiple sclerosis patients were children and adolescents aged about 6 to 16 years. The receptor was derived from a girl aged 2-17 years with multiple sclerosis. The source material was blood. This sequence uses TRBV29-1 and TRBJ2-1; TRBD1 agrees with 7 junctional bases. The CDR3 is CGVDGQANEQFF. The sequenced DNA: TGCGGCGTGGACGGACAGGCCAATGAGCAGTTCTTC.